These T cell receptor beta chains were read from a single sample in a study of blood T cell repertoires in COVID-19. The protocol was immunoSEQ multiplex PCR, while the TCRdb copy is restricted to in-frame clones and leaves out a portion. Of fewer than 250,000 clones listed, approximately 80% are singletons. The specimen sequenced was PBMCs or T cells enriched from blood (not recorded which). The receptors were gathered from a woman between 40 and 50 years old with acute COVID-19. The CDR3 runs from the conserved cysteine through the conserved F or W. D genes are given only for firm matches. Clone size is stated in some rows and not others, as once, few, many or a class when expanded.

d_call clone_size j_call v_call cdr3_nt cdr3_aa
TRBD1 - TRBJ2-1 TRBV4-1 TGCGCCAGCAGTGAAGTGATTGGGACAGCAATTGACAATGAGCAGTTCTTC CASSEVIGTAIDNEQFF
- - TRBJ1-6 TRBV27 TGTGCCAGCAGTTTCAGGGGTTCACCCCTCCACTTT CASSFRGSPLHF
TRBD1 once TRBJ2-1 TRBV27 TGTGCCAGCAGTTTATGGGACAGGGGATACAATGAGCAGTTCTTC CASSLWDRGYNEQFF
TRBD1 - TRBJ2-7 TRBV19 TGTGCCAGTAGTATGGGCAGGGGGCTCTACGAGCAGTACTTC CASSMGRGLYEQYF
- few TRBJ1-2 TRBV19 TGTGCCAGTAGTATTGGCGGGATTAACTATGGCTACACCTTC CASSIGGINYGYTF
- - TRBJ2-7 TRBV2 TGTGCCAGCCTGAGGGGGAGCTCCTACGAGCAGTACTTC CASLRGSSYEQYF
- once TRBJ1-2 TRBV5-1 TGCGCCAGCAGCTTGGAGCTACGGGAGGGCTACACCTTC CASSLELREGYTF
- - TRBJ2-7 TRBV10-1 TGCGCCAGCAGTGAGTCGCCGGGGTCCCGGCAGTACTTC CASSESPGSRQYF
- - TRBJ2-5 TRBV5-1 TGCGCCAGCAGCTCGCTCGGGGGACGATCCCATCAAGAGACCCAGTACTTC CASSSLGGRSHQETQYF
- once TRBJ2-7 TRBV28 TGTGCCAGCAGTTCTCTTACGGACGAGCAGTACTTC CASSSLTDEQYF
TRBD2 - TRBJ2-1 TRBV7-2 TGTGCCAGCAGCTTAGGTTCTAGCGGGAGCATTAATGAGCAGTTCTTC CASSLGSSGSINEQFF
TRBD1 - TRBJ1-1 TRBV9 TGTGCCAGCAGCGTAGCTAGCGACAGGGGCACTGAAGCTTTCTTT CASSVASDRGTEAFF
TRBD2 - TRBJ2-3 TRBV11-2 TGTGCCAGCAGCTTCGGGACTAGCGACTACACAAATACGCAGTATTTT CASSFGTSDYTNTQYF
TRBD1 - TRBJ1-3 TRBV18 TGTGCCAGCTCACCTGACAGGGGACACACCATATATTTT CASSPDRGHTIYF
- - TRBJ1-2 TRBV18 TGTGCCAGCTCACCACCGGGCAGATTCTATGGCTACACCTTC CASSPPGRFYGYTF
- once TRBJ1-1 TRBV11-3 TGTGCCAGTAGCGACAGAAGGAACACTGAAGCTTTCTTT CASSDRRNTEAFF
- - TRBJ1-6 TRBV9 TGTGCCAGCAGCAAGACAGGATTTATCCGAAATTCACCCCTCCACTTT CASSKTGFIRNSPLHF
- once TRBJ1-1 TRBV9 TGTGCCAGCAGCACCCCAGAGACAGTGAACACTGAAGCTTTCTTT CASSTPETVNTEAFF
TRBD1 - TRBJ2-2 TRBV6-5 TGTGCCAGCGGAAGGGGGCGGAACACCGGGGAGCTGTTTTTT CASGRGRNTGELFF
TRBD2 - TRBJ2-1 TRBV28 TGTGCCAGCAGTTTATTACTAGCGGGAACCTACAATGAGCAGTTCTTC CASSLLLAGTYNEQFF
- - TRBJ2-1 TRBV2 TGTGCCAGCAGTGAATCTAGATTCGGTGAGCAGTTCTTC CASSESRFGEQFF
- - TRBJ2-2 TRBV5-1 TGCGCCAGCAGCGGCCTAGTTTTGAACACCGGGGAGCTGTTTTTT CASSGLVLNTGELFF
TRBD2 once TRBJ2-1 TRBV5-1 TGCGCCAGCGCAAGTGTATGGGGGCTAGGCGGGAGGGCCCCCAATGAGCAGTTCTTC CASASVWGLGGRAPNEQFF
- - TRBJ1-2 TRBV3-1/TRBV3-2 TGTGCCAGCAGCCAAGGGAGGGGTGGAGGCTATGGCTACACCTTC CASSQGRGGGYGYTF
TRBD1 - TRBJ2-6 TRBV7-9 TGTGCCAGCACCAATACCGGGACAGGGGGTGGGGCCAACGTCCTGACTTTC CASTNTGTGGGANVLTF
- once TRBJ1-1 TRBV30 TGTGCCTGGAGTGTGTTCGGGAACACTGAAGCTTTCTTT CAWSVFGNTEAFF
TRBD1 - TRBJ2-5 TRBV28 TGTGCCAGCAGTGGCCCCGGGACAGGACTTCAAGAGACCCAGTACTTC CASSGPGTGLQETQYF
TRBD1 - TRBJ2-5 TRBV9 TGTGCCAGCAGCGCGGGAGCGACAGGGGCAGAGACCCAGTACTTC CASSAGATGAETQYF
- - TRBJ1-3 TRBV28 TGTGCCAGCAGTATGCGGCCCGGCTCTGGAAACACCATATATTTT CASSMRPGSGNTIYF
- - TRBJ1-2 TRBV7-6 TGTGCCAGCAGCTTAGGGCCGGGAAGAGGCTATGGCTACACCTTC CASSLGPGRGYGYTF
TRBD1 - TRBJ1-2 TRBV28 TGCGCCAGCAGCCCTCGACAGGGGGCGAATCTATACACCTTC CASSPRQGANLYTF
- - TRBJ2-7 TRBV30 TGTGCCTGGGGGCGGGAACTTTCGCACGAGCAGTACTTC CAWGRELSHEQYF
- - TRBJ1-6 TRBV28 TGTGCCAGCGGAGGGCGGGTTAATTCACCCCTCCACTTT CASGGRVNSPLHF
- once TRBJ2-5 TRBV21-1 TGTGCCAGCAGCAAAACCAGGGGCCGAAACCTGGAGACCCAGTACTTC CASSKTRGRNLETQYF
- once TRBJ2-7 TRBV5-1 TGCGCCAGCAGCTTGGACCGACAGGGTGCGGGGTACGAGCAGTACTTC CASSLDRQGAGYEQYF
TRBD1 - TRBJ1-2 TRBV6-6 TGTGCCAGCAGTTCCGGACAGGGGGCAACCAACTATGGCTACACCTTC CASSSGQGATNYGYTF
- - TRBJ1-2 TRBV29-1 TGCAGCGTTGAAGGAGCGGACTATGGCTACACCTTC CSVEGADYGYTF
TRBD1 - TRBJ2-7 TRBV30 TGTGCCTGGAGTACCAGGGACAGCGGCGAGCAGTACTTC CAWSTRDSGEQYF
- - TRBJ1-5 TRBV30 TGTGCCTGGAGCAAAGGGGGAGGGCATAGCAATCAGCCCCAGCATTTT CAWSKGGGHSNQPQHF
TRBD1 - TRBJ1-6 TRBV7-2 TGTGCCAGCAGCTTAGCAGGGGGCTTTTCACCCCTCCACTTT CASSLAGGFSPLHF
- - TRBJ2-7 TRBV6-5 TGTGCCAGCAGTTACGCGCAAGACTACGAGCAGTACTTC CASSYAQDYEQYF
TRBD1 - TRBJ1-3 TRBV14 TGTGCCAGCAGCCGACAGGGGGCCTCTGGAAACACCATATATTTT CASSRQGASGNTIYF
- - TRBJ1-6 TRBV19 TGTGCCAGTTCCTGGGCCAGGGATAATTCACCCCTCCACTTT CASSWARDNSPLHF
TRBD2 once TRBJ2-7 TRBV27 TGTGCCAGCAGTTTAAGCCTGAGCGGGACCCGCTACGAGCAGTACTTC CASSLSLSGTRYEQYF
TRBD1 - TRBJ1-2 TRBV5-1 TGCGCCAGCAGCTCAGGAGACAGGGGCTATGGCTACACCTTC CASSSGDRGYGYTF
- - TRBJ2-1 TRBV7-9 TGTGCCAGCAGCTCAGAGCGGTGGGAGCAGTTCTTC CASSSERWEQFF
- - TRBJ2-2 TRBV19 TGTGCCAGTAGTAACAGGCTCCGGGAGCTGTTTTTT CASSNRLRELFF
- - TRBJ1-2 TRBV12-3/TRBV12-4 TGTGCCAGCAGATTAGACAGGAGCGGCTACACCTTC CASRLDRSGYTF
TRBD1 - TRBJ2-1 TRBV29-1 TGCAGCGGTGGACAGGCGTTGGAATACAATGAGCAGTTCTTC CSGGQALEYNEQFF
- - TRBJ1-4 TRBV28 TGTGCCAGCAGTTTGGAGGGGTCCCTCAATGAAAAACTGTTTTTT CASSLEGSLNEKLFF
- - TRBJ2-2 TRBV28 TGTGCCAGCAGACTAGCCACCGGGGAGCTGTTTTTT CASRLATGELFF
TRBD1 - TRBJ1-1 TRBV15 TGTGCCACCAGCATCCCCTGGGACAGCACCCGTAACACTGAAGCTTTCTTT CATSIPWDSTRNTEAFF
TRBD1 few TRBJ1-1 TRBV6-2/TRBV6-3 TGTGCCAGCAGTACGGCAGGGGGCACTGAAGCTTTCTTT CASSTAGGTEAFF
- - TRBJ1-3 TRBV2 TGTGCCAGCAGTGAAGACAGATACTCTGGAAACACCATATATTTT CASSEDRYSGNTIYF
TRBD2 - TRBJ2-2 TRBV30 TGTGCCTGGAGTTTTCTAGCGGGAGGATTTGACACCGGGGAGCTGTTTTTT CAWSFLAGGFDTGELFF